This T cell receptor (beta chain) was sequenced during a study of shared clonotypes between healthy human individuals. Regarding the study as a whole: Few donors limited the genetic and exposure-history diversity represented. Exclusively blood specimens were collected; tissue repertoires likely differ.

The CDR3 spans 19 residues. Trimming took 3 bases from V and 0 from J; bases not matched to a gene: 13. Germline values: CDR1 SGHNT, CDR2 YYREEE (reference sequence). A note on this clone: What it binds is unknown.

TCRdb's copy holds only in-frame clones and misses some; the assay was immunoSEQ multiplex PCR. Among around 2,000,000 clones listed, roughly 94% were seen once. The sample taken for sequencing was naive CD4+ T cells sorted from blood. This sample's subset: CD45RA+ positively selected. This TCR was recovered from a man younger than 35 in good health. V usage is TRBV5-4 and J usage is TRBJ1-3; 9 bases map to TRBD1. The CDR3 nucleotides are TGTGCCAGCAGCTCCCGGGACAGGGTGAACACCTACTCTGGAAACACCATATATTTT. Protein sequence: CASSSRDRVNTYSGNTIYF.